The 3 T cell receptor beta chains below come from one sample, sequenced in a study of ipilimumab plus nivolumab after autologous stem cell transplantation. The data were produced by immunoSEQ multiplex PCR, yet TCRdb's version contains in-frame clones alone and is incomplete. The sample has 10,000 to 15,000 clones; around 78% are singletons. The sequencing here drew on PBMCs, taken in a trial of ipilimumab plus nivolumab as post-transplant consolidation. The receptors come from a male donor with diffuse large B-cell lymphoma.

The chain recombines TRBV18 with TRBJ2-7; tentative D call: TRBD1 (5 bases). Germline V gene data show CDR1 as KGHSH and CDR2 as LQKENI. The CDR3 extends over 13 amino acids. The germline V and J ends were trimmed by 1 base and 5 bases, with 9 bases remaining between them. The CDR3 region is CASSPQLRDEQYF. The CDR3 DNA sequence: TGTGCCAGCTCACCACAACTCAGGGACGAGCAGTACTTC.

Worth noting for this clone: Its ends do not fully match the called genes, so a read error is possible. The chain joins TRBV7-9 to TRBJ2-7; maybe TRBD1 (6 bases). CDR3 length: 14 amino acids. Germline loops: CDR1 SEHNR, CDR2 FQNEAQ (reference sequence). The CDR3 here is CASSFQGPSHEQYF. CDR3 nucleotide sequence: TGTGCCAGCAGCTTTCAGGGGCCCTCCCACGAGCAGTACTTC.

This clone was picked up a small number of times. This sequence joins TRBV6-5 and TRBJ1-1; the match to TRBD1 covers 7 bases. Germline V lookup: CDR1 MNHEY, CDR2 SVGAGI. V was pared by 6 bases and J by 4 bases, with 8 bases of the junction left unmatched. The CDR3 length is 14 residues. For the CDR3, the DNA is TGTGCCAGCAGCCGACGGGCAGGGGGCACTGAAGCTTTCTTT. Encoded protein: CASSRRAGGTEAFF.